The rows below give T cell receptor beta chains drawn from one sample of a study of T cells after yellow fever vaccination. TCRdb analysed the 5' RACE reads with MiXCR anew, one entry per CDR3 protein. The sample shows over 300,000 distinct CDR3 sequences, around 7% of them seen only once. The material was PBMCs, obtained 45 days after the first yellow fever vaccination. The source is a man between 18 and 29 years old who received the YFV17D yellow fever vaccine. The CDR3 runs from the conserved cysteine through the conserved F or W. Fields, in order: V gene, D gene, J gene, clone size, CDR3 protein, CDR3 DNA. D genes are given only for firm matches. Size values are once, few and many counts, or a class for expanded clones, and some rows have none.

v_call: TRBV11-3; d_call: TRBD1; j_call: TRBJ2-7; clone_size: -; cdr3_aa: CASSSQGAYEQYF; cdr3_nt: TGTGCCAGCAGCTCCCAGGGGGCCTACGAGCAGTACTTC
v_call: TRBV28; d_call: TRBD1; j_call: TRBJ1-5; clone_size: few; cdr3_aa: CAINWGQNNQPQHF; cdr3_nt: TGTGCCATCAATTGGGGACAGAACAATCAGCCCCAGCATTTT
v_call: TRBV7-2; d_call: -; j_call: TRBJ1-2; clone_size: few; cdr3_aa: CASSPDPNHYGYTF; cdr3_nt: TGTGCCAGCAGCCCGGACCCGAACCACTATGGCTACACCTTC
v_call: TRBV18; d_call: TRBD2; j_call: TRBJ2-1; clone_size: -; cdr3_aa: CASSPTSGIYNEQFF; cdr3_nt: TGTGCCAGCTCACCAACCAGCGGGATTTACAATGAGCAGTTCTTC
v_call: TRBV9; d_call: -; j_call: TRBJ1-1; clone_size: -; cdr3_aa: CASSVVEAMNTEAFF; cdr3_nt: TGTGCCAGCAGCGTAGTTGAGGCTATGAACACTGAAGCTTTCTTT
v_call: TRBV2; d_call: -; j_call: TRBJ2-4; clone_size: -; cdr3_aa: CASSGRAHIQYF; cdr3_nt: TGTGCCAGCAGTGGGCGGGCGCACATTCAGTACTTC
v_call: TRBV20-1; d_call: TRBD2; j_call: TRBJ2-3; clone_size: -; cdr3_aa: CSAGGTTSTDTQYF; cdr3_nt: TGCAGTGCTGGGGGGACTACTTCCACAGATACGCAGTATTTT
v_call: TRBV7-8; d_call: TRBD1; j_call: TRBJ2-7; clone_size: few; cdr3_aa: CASSSDRGMSEQYF; cdr3_nt: TGTGCCAGCAGCTCAGACAGGGGGATGAGCGAGCAGTACTTC
v_call: TRBV5-1; d_call: -; j_call: TRBJ1-6; clone_size: -; cdr3_aa: CASSLQAFSYNSPLHF; cdr3_nt: TGCGCCAGCAGCTTACAGGCATTTTCCTATAATTCACCCCTCCACTTT
v_call: TRBV6-1; d_call: -; j_call: TRBJ2-5; clone_size: -; cdr3_aa: CASKAAVTRETQYF; cdr3_nt: TGTGCCAGCAAAGCGGCAGTCACGAGGGAGACCCAGTACTTC
v_call: TRBV4-3; d_call: -; j_call: TRBJ2-2; clone_size: many; cdr3_aa: CASSQESGTNTGELFF; cdr3_nt: TGCGCCAGCAGCCAAGAGTCAGGGACGAACACCGGGGAGCTGTTTTTT
v_call: TRBV7-2; d_call: TRBD1; j_call: TRBJ2-1; clone_size: -; cdr3_aa: CASSSGQSINNEQFF; cdr3_nt: TGTGCCAGCAGCTCGGGACAGAGTATCAACAATGAGCAGTTCTTC
v_call: TRBV20-1; d_call: -; j_call: TRBJ1-2; clone_size: -; cdr3_aa: CSARDSPGPYGYTF; cdr3_nt: TGCAGTGCTAGAGATAGTCCCGGGCCCTATGGCTACACCTTC
v_call: TRBV7-2; d_call: TRBD2; j_call: TRBJ2-5; clone_size: -; cdr3_aa: CASSLAGGGVEETQYF; cdr3_nt: TGTGCCAGCAGCTTAGCTGGCGGGGGGGTAGAGGAGACCCAGTACTTC
v_call: TRBV5-1; d_call: -; j_call: TRBJ1-2; clone_size: -; cdr3_aa: CASSPGEGANYGYTF; cdr3_nt: TGCGCCAGCAGCCCCGGAGAGGGAGCTAACTATGGCTACACCTTC
v_call: TRBV20-1; d_call: -; j_call: TRBJ2-4; clone_size: many; cdr3_aa: CSAPTAGDKNIQYF; cdr3_nt: TGCAGTGCCCCAACGGCGGGTGACAAAAACATTCAGTACTTC
v_call: TRBV4-1; d_call: -; j_call: TRBJ1-1; clone_size: -; cdr3_aa: CASSQEGRSTPGAFF; cdr3_nt: TGCGCCAGCAGCCAAGAGGGCAGGTCTACCCCAGGGGCTTTCTTT
v_call: TRBV19; d_call: TRBD1; j_call: TRBJ2-7; clone_size: -; cdr3_aa: CASSAPGTDHEQYF; cdr3_nt: TGTGCCAGTAGTGCCCCCGGGACAGATCACGAGCAGTACTTC
v_call: TRBV6-2/TRBV6-3; d_call: -; j_call: TRBJ1-5; clone_size: -; cdr3_aa: CASSYRPAGAQHF; cdr3_nt: TGTGCCAGCAGTTACCGGCCTGCGGGAGCCCAGCATTTT
v_call: TRBV6-5; d_call: -; j_call: TRBJ2-1; clone_size: few; cdr3_aa: CASSYSRHDNEQFF; cdr3_nt: TGTGCCAGCAGTTACTCGAGACATGACAATGAGCAGTTCTTC
v_call: TRBV30; d_call: TRBD1; j_call: TRBJ2-2; clone_size: few; cdr3_aa: CAWFQTSPGQGYSGELFF; cdr3_nt: TGTGCCTGGTTTCAGACTAGCCCGGGACAGGGGTATAGCGGGGAGCTGTTTTTT
v_call: TRBV20-1; d_call: TRBD2; j_call: TRBJ2-5; clone_size: once; cdr3_aa: CCAPDPSGGTQETQYF; cdr3_nt: TGCTGTGCGCCGGACCCCAGCGGGGGGACCCAAGAGACCCAGTACTTC
v_call: TRBV4-1; d_call: -; j_call: TRBJ2-5; clone_size: few; cdr3_aa: CASSQGFIGEYQRTQYF; cdr3_nt: TGCGCCAGCAGCCAAGGTTTTATCGGGGAGTATCAGAGGACCCAGTACTTC
v_call: TRBV12-5; d_call: -; j_call: TRBJ2-5; clone_size: few; cdr3_aa: CASGLGVQETQYF; cdr3_nt: TGTGCTAGTGGTTTGGGCGTCCAAGAGACCCAGTACTTC
v_call: TRBV9; d_call: TRBD2; j_call: TRBJ2-3; clone_size: few; cdr3_aa: CASSGSGGDPSTDTQYF; cdr3_nt: TGTGCCAGCAGCGGGAGCGGGGGTGATCCTAGCACAGATACGCAGTATTTT
v_call: TRBV9; d_call: TRBD2; j_call: TRBJ2-5; clone_size: -; cdr3_aa: CASSAPLAGGEETQYF; cdr3_nt: TGTGCCAGCAGCGCCCCACTAGCGGGGGGAGAAGAGACCCAGTACTTC
v_call: TRBV6-2/TRBV6-3; d_call: -; j_call: TRBJ2-5; clone_size: few; cdr3_aa: CASSFLVGETQYF; cdr3_nt: TGTGCCAGCAGTTTTCTAGTGGGCGAGACCCAGTACTTC
v_call: TRBV11-1; d_call: TRBD2; j_call: TRBJ2-6; clone_size: -; cdr3_aa: CASSLGTSSSGANVLTF; cdr3_nt: TGTGCCAGCAGCTTAGGGACTAGCAGCTCTGGGGCCAACGTCCTGACTTTC
v_call: TRBV15; d_call: -; j_call: TRBJ2-1; clone_size: few; cdr3_aa: CATSRVLLPSYNEQFF; cdr3_nt: TGTGCCACCAGCAGAGTACTACTACCCTCCTACAATGAGCAGTTCTTC
v_call: TRBV29-1; d_call: TRBD1; j_call: TRBJ1-5; clone_size: few; cdr3_aa: CSVQGQDLNQPQHF; cdr3_nt: TGCAGCGTACAGGGACAGGATCTTAATCAGCCCCAGCATTTT
v_call: TRBV29-1; d_call: TRBD1; j_call: TRBJ2-7; clone_size: many; cdr3_aa: CSAIPVGTGEWQYF; cdr3_nt: TGCAGCGCAATCCCGGTCGGGACAGGGGAGTGGCAGTACTTC
v_call: TRBV12-5; d_call: -; j_call: TRBJ2-5; clone_size: -; cdr3_aa: CASGRGQGETQYF; cdr3_nt: TGTGCTAGTGGACGCGGACAAGGAGAGACCCAGTACTTC
v_call: TRBV6-4; d_call: TRBD1; j_call: TRBJ1-1; clone_size: -; cdr3_aa: CASRARGDTEASF; cdr3_nt: TGTGCCAGCAGGGCCAGGGGGGACACTGAAGCTTCCTTT
v_call: TRBV7-2; d_call: -; j_call: TRBJ1-2; clone_size: few; cdr3_aa: CASRPPLVDLGGGYTF; cdr3_nt: TGTGCCAGCAGACCCCCCCTGGTCGATCTCGGCGGGGGCTACACCTTC
v_call: TRBV7-9; d_call: TRBD1; j_call: TRBJ2-1; clone_size: -; cdr3_aa: CASSRGQGEYNEQFF; cdr3_nt: TGTGCCAGCAGCCGTGGACAGGGCGAATACAATGAGCAGTTCTTC
v_call: TRBV12-3/TRBV12-4; d_call: -; j_call: TRBJ2-7; clone_size: many; cdr3_aa: CASSKTVSSYEQYF; cdr3_nt: TGTGCCAGCAGTAAAACAGTTAGCTCCTACGAGCAGTACTTC
v_call: TRBV5-4; d_call: -; j_call: TRBJ2-1; clone_size: -; cdr3_aa: CATRVVGLARDEQFF; cdr3_nt: TGTGCCACTAGGGTAGTAGGGCTAGCGCGTGATGAGCAGTTCTTC
v_call: TRBV12-3/TRBV12-4; d_call: -; j_call: TRBJ2-4; clone_size: few; cdr3_aa: CACGRAKNIQYF; cdr3_nt: TGTGCCTGCGGGCGAGCCAAAAACATTCAGTACTTC
v_call: TRBV2; d_call: -; j_call: TRBJ2-5; clone_size: few; cdr3_aa: CASRDSYQETQYF; cdr3_nt: TGTGCCAGCCGGGACTCATACCAAGAGACCCAGTACTTC
v_call: TRBV13; d_call: -; j_call: TRBJ2-2; clone_size: -; cdr3_aa: CASSLSRRPELFF; cdr3_nt: TGTGCCAGCAGCCTATCAAGGAGGCCAGAGCTGTTTTTT